The clone carrying this T cell receptor beta chain appeared many times. The antigen is undetermined. This specimen belongs to a study of CD8 T cells in ankylosing spondylitis. Findings and limits, study-wide: A motif of several highly homologous TCR beta variants was seen as apparently characteristic of ankylosing spondylitis blood. Matched synovial fluid from ankylosing spondylitis patients was reported to be enriched for disease-linked clones.

The CDR3 is 16 amino acids. Per germline, CDR1 GTSNPN and CDR2 SVGIG (reference sequence). V was clipped by 0 bases and J by 1 base; unmatched bases: 5. Quantitative barcoded 5'-RACE was used to prepare TCR beta libraries. TCRdb passed the 5' RACE reads through MiXCR, listing each CDR3 protein once. In the table there are under 150,000 distinct CDR3 sequences, 10% to 12% of which are singletons. This receptor was taken from a female donor with ankylosing spondylitis or in good health (not recorded which). The V call is TRBV30, the J call TRBJ2-3; the match to TRBD2 covers 9 bases. The specimen sequenced was blood, either unsorted or a sorted T cell fraction (not recorded which). The CDR3 sequence is CAWSVLASGGTDTQYF. The CDR3 DNA sequence: TGTGCCTGGAGTGTATTGGCTAGCGGGGGCACAGATACGCAGTATTTT. The full variable domain, completed using reference TRBV30 and TRBJ2-3, is SQTIHQWPATLVQPVGSPLSLECTVEGTSNPNLYWYRQAAGRGLQLLFYSVGIGQISSEVPQNLSASRPQDRQFILSSKKLLLSDSGFYLCAWSVLASGGTDTQYFGPGTRLTVL.